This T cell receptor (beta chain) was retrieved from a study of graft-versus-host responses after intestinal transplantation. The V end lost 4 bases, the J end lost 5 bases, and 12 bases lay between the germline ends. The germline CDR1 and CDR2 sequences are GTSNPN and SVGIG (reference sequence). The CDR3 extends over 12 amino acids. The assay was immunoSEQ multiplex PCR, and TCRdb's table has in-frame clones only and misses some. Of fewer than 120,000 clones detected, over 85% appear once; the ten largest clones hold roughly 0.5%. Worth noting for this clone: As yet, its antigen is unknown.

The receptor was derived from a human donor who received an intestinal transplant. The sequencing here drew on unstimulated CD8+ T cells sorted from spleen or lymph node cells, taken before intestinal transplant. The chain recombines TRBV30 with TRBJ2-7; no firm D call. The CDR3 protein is CAWTSKMDEQYF. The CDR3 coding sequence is TGTGCCTGGACCTCGAAGATGGACGAGCAGTACTTC.